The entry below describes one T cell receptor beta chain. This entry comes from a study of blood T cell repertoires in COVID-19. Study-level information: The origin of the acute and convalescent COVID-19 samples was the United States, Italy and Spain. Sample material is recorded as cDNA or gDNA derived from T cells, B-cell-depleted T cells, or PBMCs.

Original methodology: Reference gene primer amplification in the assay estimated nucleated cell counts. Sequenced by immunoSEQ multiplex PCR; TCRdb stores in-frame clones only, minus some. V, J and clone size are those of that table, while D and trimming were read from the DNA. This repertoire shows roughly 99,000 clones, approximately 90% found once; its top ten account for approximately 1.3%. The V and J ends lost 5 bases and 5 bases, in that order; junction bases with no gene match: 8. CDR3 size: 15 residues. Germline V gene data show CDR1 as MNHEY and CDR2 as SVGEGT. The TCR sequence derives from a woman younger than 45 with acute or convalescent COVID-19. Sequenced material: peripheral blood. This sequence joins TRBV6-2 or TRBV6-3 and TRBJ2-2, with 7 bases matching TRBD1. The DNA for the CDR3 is TGTGCCAGCAGTGCCCGGGACAGTGTGACCGGGGAGCTGTTTTTT. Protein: CASSARDSVTGELFF.